Reported below is one TCR beta chain. Original processing methods: Reference gene primer amplification gave estimated nucleated cell counts. This table comes from immunoSEQ multiplex PCR, and its TCRdb copy is limited to in-frame clones, with some not included. Clone size and the V and J calls come from that table; the DNA yielded D and trimming. The table lists 50,000 to 70,000 clones, around 77% of them singletons, with approximately 3% in the top ten. The data belong to a study of blood T cell repertoires in COVID-19. Looking at the study overall: Both acute and convalescent COVID-19 samples were obtained from the United States, Italy and Spain. PBMCs, B-cell-depleted T cells, or T cells were the source of the cDNA or gDNA that made up the material.

Germline V gene lookup returns CDR1 MNHEY and CDR2 SMNVEV (reference sequence). V lost 5 bases and J lost 2; bases outside the gene matches: 7. The CDR3 sequence is 16 residues long. The sequenced sample was peripheral blood. V gene TRBV27 combines with J gene TRBJ1-5; 9 nucleotides align to TRBD1. This sequence was found in a man in his fifties or sixties with acute or convalescent COVID-19. DNA of the CDR3: TGTGCCAGCAGTCCAGGGACAGGGACGGGCAATCAGCCCCAGCATTTT. This sequence encodes CASSPGTGTGNQPQHF.